The 23 T cell receptor beta chains below were found in one sample sequenced in a study of blood T cell repertoires in COVID-19. Sequencing used immunoSEQ multiplex PCR; TCRdb keeps in-frame clones, though not all of them. Of approximately 30,000 clones in the sample, approximately 86% were seen once. Sequenced input: peripheral blood. The receptors were sampled from an elderly woman with active or convalescent COVID-19.

The V and J genes are TRBV6-5 and TRBJ2-4; unclear D gene. The CDR3 spans 13 residues. Per the germline V gene, CDR1 is MNHEY and CDR2 is SVGAGI. Trimming stripped 2 bases from V and 10 bases from J, with 12 bases between. The CDR3 spells CASSYDGVLIQYF. The CDR3 DNA reads TGTGCCAGCAGTTACGACGGAGTGCTGATTCAGTACTTC.

The chain has TRBV18 and TRBJ2-7, with 9 nucleotides matching TRBD1. J was trimmed by 3 bases and V by 6 bases; bases with no gene match: 6. This CDR3 region has 14 residues. Germline loops: CDR1 KGHSH, CDR2 LQKENI. The CDR3 coding sequence is TGTGCCAGCTCCCCCGGGACAGGGAACTACGAGCAGTACTTC. This encodes CASSPGTGNYEQYF.

This chain joins TRBV6-1 and TRBJ1-2, with a tentative D call TRBD1 (5 bases). The length of the CDR3 is 16 residues. Looked up from germline, CDR1 is MNHNS and CDR2 is SASEGT. V lost 0 bases and J 3 bases, leaving 14 bases between the germline ends. The CDR3 reads CASSEAISGGYYGYTF. For the CDR3, the DNA is TGTGCCAGCAGTGAAGCAATTTCGGGGGGGTACTATGGCTACACCTTC.

The rearrangement links TRBV12-3 or TRBV12-4 to TRBJ2-7; 8 bases align to TRBD1. V trimming: 6 bases; J trimming: 6 bases; junction bases outside the gene matches: 7. The CDR3 contains 13 residues. CDR3 loop: CASSLTGESEQYF. CDR3 sequence (DNA): TGTGCCAGCAGCCTGACAGGGGAAAGCGAGCAGTACTTC.

The chain is built from TRBV28 and TRBJ2-3; possibly TRBD1 for D (6 bases). Germline CDR1 and CDR2: MDHEN and SYDVKM. This CDR3 has 14 amino acids. Trimming pared 6 bases from V and 1 base from J, leaving 11 bases between. The CDR3: CASRTGLGTDTQYF. The CDR3 DNA is TGTGCCAGCAGAACAGGGTTGGGCACAGATACGCAGTATTTT.

This clone was recorded once. The chain recombines TRBV9 with TRBJ2-1; D is perhaps TRBD1 (5 bases). This CDR3 comprises 15 residues. Per the germline V gene, CDR1 is SGDLS and CDR2 is YYNGEE. Trimming pared 1 base from V and 5 bases from J, leaving 13 bases between. The CDR3 bases are TGTGCCAGCAGCGTACTGAATCAGGACAACAATGAGCAGTTCTTC. Residues: CASSVLNQDNNEQFF.

The genes are TRBV6-4 and TRBJ2-1, with TRBD2 matching 7 bases. This CDR3 is 15 amino acids long. The V and J ends lost 6 bases and 3 bases, in that order; junction bases with no gene match: 8. CDR1 is MRHNA, CDR2 SNTAGT, per germline. The CDR3: CASSVSGTNYNEQFF. In DNA, the CDR3 is TGTGCCAGCAGCGTAAGCGGGACCAACTACAATGAGCAGTTCTTC.

The chain uses TRBV12-3 or TRBV12-4 and TRBJ1-3; D gene uncertain. The CDR3 is 12 amino acids. Between the trimmed V and J ends, which lost 6 bases and 0 bases, there was a span of 3 bases. The CDR3 DNA reads as TGTGCCAGCAGCCTCTCTGGAAACACCATATATTTT. Protein sequence: CASSLSGNTIYF.

This chain joins TRBV3-1 (or the pseudogene TRBV3-2) and TRBJ2-3; D is perhaps TRBD2 (6 bases). The CDR3 extends over 15 amino acids. The V gene's germline CDR1 is LGHDT and CDR2 YNNKEL (reference sequence). The V end lost 4 bases, the J end lost 1 base, and 12 bases lay between the germline ends. For the CDR3, the DNA is TGTGCCAGCAGCCCCCCGCGGGGTCGCACAGATACGCAGTATTTT. The encoded protein is CASSPPRGRTDTQYF.

J is TRBJ1-5 and V is TRBV28; D call uncertain. Germline lookup yields CDR1 MDHEN and CDR2 SYDVKM. This CDR3 region has 11 residues. Trimming shortened V by 10 bases and J by 0 bases, and 4 bases separated the two germline ends. The CDR3 DNA is TGTGCCACCCGTAGCAATCAGCCCCAGCATTTT. It codes for CATRSNQPQHF.

This chain joins TRBV18 and TRBJ1-1, with D perhaps TRBD1 (6 bases). This CDR3 spans 15 amino acids. V dropped 1 base and J dropped 3 bases, with 12 bases sitting between them. Germline V gene lookup returns CDR1 KGHSH and CDR2 LQKENI. The CDR3 is CASSPQGGQHTEAFF. The CDR3 DNA follows: TGTGCCAGCTCACCACAGGGGGGGCAACACACTGAAGCTTTCTTT. Full variable domain (remainder filled in from reference TRBV18 and TRBJ1-1): NAGVMQNPRHLVRRRGQEARLRCSPMKGHSHVYWYRQLPEEGLKFMVYLQKENIIDESGMPKERFSAEFPKEGPSILRIQQVVRGDSAAYFCASSPQGGQHTEAFFGQGTRLTVV.

The table lists this clone with a count of one. The J gene is TRBJ2-3, the V gene TRBV29-1; possible D gene TRBD1, 6 bases. V was cut by 3 bases and J by 0 bases, with 19 bases left in between. CDR3 length: 17 amino acids. Germline V gene sequence: CDR1 SQVTM, CDR2 ANQGSEA. In nucleotides, the CDR3 is TGCAGCGTTGAGGACCCTGGGACAATAGAAAGCACAGATACGCAGTATTTT. This gives the protein CSVEDPGTIESTDTQYF.

V and J are TRBV19 and TRBJ1-2; D might be TRBD1 (5 bases). This CDR3 comprises 15 residues. Germline V lookup: CDR1 LNHDA, CDR2 SQIVND (reference sequence). V lost 2 bases to trimming and J lost 4 bases, with 14 bases between them. CDR3 nucleotides: TGTGCCAGTAGTATACGGGGGGATATGGTCTATGGCTACACCTTC. Translation: CASSIRGDMVYGYTF.

The gene calls are TRBV6-5 and TRBJ1-2; 8 bases map to TRBD1. The length of the CDR3 is 16 residues. Germline V gives CDR1 MNHEY, CDR2 SVGAGI. V lost 2 bases to trimming and J lost 0 bases; unmatched junction nucleotides: 5. In DNA, the CDR3 is TGTGCCAGCAGTTACGGGACAGGAACTACTAACTATGGCTACACCTTC. Its translation is CASSYGTGTTNYGYTF.

The chain links TRBV19 to TRBJ1-6; 8 bases fit TRBD1. Trimming took 3 bases from V and 7 from J; bases not matched to a gene: 11. The CDR3 contains 17 residues. The germline V gene has CDR1 LNHDA and CDR2 SQIVND (reference sequence). The CDR3 DNA reads TGTGCCAGTAGTATGACCCGGGACAGGTTTCCAAATTCACCCCTCCACTTT. Encoded protein: CASSMTRDRFPNSPLHF.

This clone showed up just once. The chain joins TRBV7-8 to TRBJ1-4; D unresolved. This CDR3 has 15 amino acids. The V end lost 5 bases, the J end lost 2 bases, and 12 bases lay between the germline ends. Germline V gene data show CDR1 as SGHVS and CDR2 as FQNEAQ. CDR3 nucleotide sequence: TGTGCCAGCAGCCCCGGACTCTCGACTAATGAAAAACTGTTTTTT. Protein product: CASSPGLSTNEKLFF. The full variable domain, in which reference TRBV7-8 and TRBJ1-4 provide the parts outside the CDR3, is GAGVSQSPRYKVAKRGQDVALRCDPISGHVSLFWYQQALGQGPEFLTYFQNEAQLDKSGLPSDRFFAERPEGSVSTLKIQRTQQEDSAVYLCASSPGLSTNEKLFFGSGTQLSVL.

This clone is labeled as medium-sized. This chain links TRBV6-1 with TRBJ2-2; 9 nucleotides line up with TRBD2. V lost 0 bases and J lost 6; bases outside the gene matches: 11. CDR3 length: 18 residues. The germline V gene has CDR1 MNHNS and CDR2 SASEGT. CDR3 coding DNA: TGTGCCAGCAGTGAAGCGTTCCTAGCGGGGTATATATCCGGGGAGCTGTTTTTT. Translating it yields CASSEAFLAGYISGELFF.

This rearrangement joins TRBV12-5 to TRBJ2-5; possibly TRBD1 for D (6 bases). CDR1 and CDR2 from the germline V gene are LGHNT and FRNRAP. The CDR3 sequence is 13 residues long. V lost 3 bases to trimming and J lost 2 bases, with 7 bases between them. CDR3 sequence (DNA): TGTGCTAGTGGTTTTGGACAGCAAGAGACCCAGTACTTC. Translation gives CASGFGQQETQYF.

In this sample, this clone turned up once. This chain connects TRBV6-5 to TRBJ1-5; tentatively, D is TRBD1 (6 bases). The CDR3 totals 15 residues. Trimming removed 6 bases from V and 4 bases from J, with 16 bases in between. Germline-derived CDR1 and CDR2 are MNHEY and SVGAGI. CDR3 DNA sequence: TGTGCCAGCAGACCCCCAGGGGCTGCAAATCAGCCCCAGCATTTT. Protein sequence: CASRPPGAANQPQHF.

CDR3 nucleotides: TGTGCCAGCAGCTTGGGAGGTACGACCCAGTACTTC. Its translation is CASSLGGTTQYF. This chain connects TRBV5-4 to TRBJ2-5; D gene unclear. This CDR3 has 12 amino acids. Between the trimmed V and J ends, which lost 0 bases and 7 bases, there was a span of 7 bases. The V gene's germline CDR1 is SGHNT and CDR2 YYREEE (reference sequence).

V usage is TRBV11-2 and J usage is TRBJ2-2; a weak D match, TRBD1 (6 bases). The CDR3 length is 16 residues. Trimming removed 5 bases at V and 2 bases at J, with 15 bases between. Germline V gene data show CDR1 as SGHAT and CDR2 as FQNNGV. CDR3 amino acids: CASSTQGIANTGELFF. CDR3 DNA: TGTGCCAGCAGCACACAGGGCATTGCCAACACCGGGGAGCTGTTTTTT.

The chain employs TRBV5-1 and TRBJ1-4, with TRBD1 as a possible D gene (6 bases). V lost 3 bases to trimming and J lost 7 bases, with 13 bases between them. CDR1 and CDR2 from the germline V gene are SGHRS and YFSETQ. This CDR3 is 14 amino acids long. The CDR3 protein is CASSSTGTGEKLFF. The CDR3 DNA reads TGCGCCAGCAGCTCTACAGGGACGGGTGAAAAACTGTTTTTT. The whole variable domain, remainder taken from reference TRBV5-1 and TRBJ1-4, is KAGVTQTPRYLIKTRGQQVTLSCSPISGHRSVSWYQQTPGQGLQFLFEYFSETQRNKGNFPGRFSGRQFSNSRSEMNVSTLELGDSALYLCASSSTGTGEKLFFGSGTQLSVL.

The V call is TRBV5-1, the J call TRBJ2-2; D not certain. Germline V gene sequence: CDR1 SGHRS, CDR2 YFSETQ. This CDR3 is 14 amino acids long. The V and J ends lost 2 bases and 4 bases respectively, with 9 bases between them. The CDR3, as DNA: TGCGCCAGCAGCTTTATGAGATCCACCGGGGAGCTGTTTTTT. Translating gives CASSFMRSTGELFF.